What follows describes a single T cell receptor (beta chain). Exposed participants came across a COVID-19 case within 2 weeks before study entry. In the authors' methods: The assay estimated nucleated cells by amplifying reference gene primers. Only in-frame clones appear in the TCRdb table, and some are missing; sequencing was by immunoSEQ multiplex PCR. The V and J calls and clone size are taken from that table; D and trimming were inferred from the DNA. The data contain about 300,000 clones, 89% of them seen just once; the ten biggest clones take up roughly 2.8%. The CDR3 has 13 amino acids. Trimming left V 6 bases short and J 1 base short, with 12 bases between. Germline V CDR1 and CDR2: SQVTM, ANQGSEA. The sample belongs to a study of blood T cell repertoires in COVID-19. Study summary: The study drew acute and convalescent COVID-19 samples from the United States, Italy and Spain.

Sequencing used PBMCs or T cells enriched from blood (not recorded which). This receptor was obtained from a woman aged 45-65 years who had been exposed to COVID-19. The rearrangement joins TRBV29-1 to TRBJ1-1; perhaps TRBD1 as D (6 bases). In nucleotides, the CDR3 is TGCAGCGTCCTGGGGACAACGAACACTGAAGCTTTCTTT. It specifies CSVLGTTNTEAFF.